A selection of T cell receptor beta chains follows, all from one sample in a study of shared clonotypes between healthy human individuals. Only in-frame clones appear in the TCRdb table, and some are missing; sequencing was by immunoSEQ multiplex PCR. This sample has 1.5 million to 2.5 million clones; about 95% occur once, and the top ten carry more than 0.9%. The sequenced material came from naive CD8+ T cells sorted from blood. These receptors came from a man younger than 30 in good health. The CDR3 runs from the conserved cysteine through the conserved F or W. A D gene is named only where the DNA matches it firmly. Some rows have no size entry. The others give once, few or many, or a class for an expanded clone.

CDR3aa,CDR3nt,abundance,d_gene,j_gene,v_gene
CASSTIQGVQHF,TGTGCCAGTAGTACGATACAGGGTGTCCAGCATTTT,NA,NA,TRBJ1-5,TRBV19
CACSGGRPTGELFF,TGTGCCTGCTCGGGGGGCAGGCCCACCGGGGAGCTGTTTTTT,once,NA,TRBJ2-2,TRBV30
CASSPNGPAYQETQYF,TGTGCCAGCTCACCGAATGGACCAGCTTACCAAGAGACCCAGTACTTC,NA,NA,TRBJ2-5,TRBV18
CASTQGGEETQYF,TGTGCCAGCACCCAGGGGGGGGAAGAGACCCAGTACTTC,NA,NA,TRBJ2-5,TRBV9
CASSTNRDMNTEAFF,TGTGCCAGCAGTACGAACAGGGACATGAACACTGAAGCTTTCTTT,NA,NA,TRBJ1-1,TRBV27
CASYNGQGGPYEQYF,TGTGCCAGCTATAACGGACAGGGCGGTCCCTACGAGCAGTACTTC,NA,TRBD1,TRBJ2-7,TRBV5-4
CASSLVPGSRETQYF,TGTGCCAGCAGCTTGGTTCCCGGCAGCCGAGAGACCCAGTACTTC,NA,NA,TRBJ2-5,TRBV5-6
CASRSSWGLSYEQYF,TGCGCCAGCAGAAGTAGTTGGGGCCTCTCCTACGAGCAGTACTTC,once,NA,TRBJ2-7,TRBV10-1
CASSLGRSQETQYF,TGCGCCAGCAGCTTGGGACGGTCACAAGAGACCCAGTACTTC,NA,NA,TRBJ2-5,TRBV5-1
CASSLAGVGTGELFF,TGTGCCAGCAGCTTGGCAGGGGTCGGCACCGGGGAGCTGTTTTTT,NA,NA,TRBJ2-2,TRBV5-4
CASSYGGGPGANVLTF,TGTGCCAGCAGTTACGGGGGGGGACCTGGGGCCAACGTCCTGACTTTC,NA,TRBD2,TRBJ2-6,TRBV6-5
CASSYTTSGADTQYF,TGTGCCAGCAGTTACACGACTAGCGGGGCAGATACGCAGTATTTT,NA,TRBD2,TRBJ2-3,TRBV6-5
CASSQEKGGSTDTQYF,TGTGCCAGCAGCCAAGAGAAAGGGGGCAGCACAGATACGCAGTATTTT,NA,TRBD1,TRBJ2-3,TRBV4-2
CASSLWPNTEAFF,TGTGCCAGCAGTTTGTGGCCGAACACTGAAGCTTTCTTT,NA,NA,TRBJ1-1,TRBV27
CASSLGQGSMYEQYF,TGTGCCAGCAGCCTAGGACAGGGGTCGATGTACGAGCAGTACTTC,NA,TRBD1,TRBJ2-7,TRBV11-2
CAWSVGQGSTDTQYF,TGTGCCTGGAGTGTAGGACAGGGTAGCACAGATACGCAGTATTTT,NA,TRBD1,TRBJ2-3,TRBV30
CASSGGEGNQPQHF,TGTGCCAGCAGCGGAGGGGAGGGCAATCAGCCCCAGCATTTT,once,NA,TRBJ1-5,TRBV25-1